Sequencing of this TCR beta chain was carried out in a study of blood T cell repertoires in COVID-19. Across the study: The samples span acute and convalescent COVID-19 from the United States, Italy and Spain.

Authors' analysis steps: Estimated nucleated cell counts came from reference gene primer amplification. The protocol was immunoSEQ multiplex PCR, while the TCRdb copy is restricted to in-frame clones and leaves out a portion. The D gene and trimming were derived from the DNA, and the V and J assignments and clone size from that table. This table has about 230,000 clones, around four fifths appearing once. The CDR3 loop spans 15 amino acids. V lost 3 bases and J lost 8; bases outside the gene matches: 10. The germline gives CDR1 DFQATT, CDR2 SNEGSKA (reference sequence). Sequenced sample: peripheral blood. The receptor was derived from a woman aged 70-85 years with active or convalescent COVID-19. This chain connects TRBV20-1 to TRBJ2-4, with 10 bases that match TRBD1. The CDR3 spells CSASSGTGASDIQYF. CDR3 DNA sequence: TGCAGTGCTAGTTCCGGGACAGGGGCGTCAGACATTCAGTACTTC.